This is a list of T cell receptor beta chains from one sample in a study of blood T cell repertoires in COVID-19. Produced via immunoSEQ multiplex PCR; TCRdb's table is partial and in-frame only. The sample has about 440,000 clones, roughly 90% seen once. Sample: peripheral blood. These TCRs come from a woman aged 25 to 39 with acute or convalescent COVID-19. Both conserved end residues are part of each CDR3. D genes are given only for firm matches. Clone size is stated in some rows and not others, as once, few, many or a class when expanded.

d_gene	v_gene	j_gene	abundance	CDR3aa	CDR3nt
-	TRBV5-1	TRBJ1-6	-	CASRPRGGMNSPLHF	TGCGCCAGCAGGCCCAGGGGCGGAATGAATTCACCCCTCCACTTT
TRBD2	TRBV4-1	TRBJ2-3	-	CASSRGLPLAGGPNGTDTQYF	TGCGCCAGCAGCCGCGGACTCCCGCTAGCGGGGGGGCCTAATGGCACAGATACGCAGTATTTT
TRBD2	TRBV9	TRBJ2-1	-	CASSAGLARVHEQFF	TGTGCCAGCAGCGCCGGACTAGCTCGGGTACATGAGCAGTTCTTC
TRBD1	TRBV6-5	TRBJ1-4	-	CASSRQGANEKLFF	TGTGCCAGCAGTCGACAGGGGGCCAATGAAAAACTGTTTTTT
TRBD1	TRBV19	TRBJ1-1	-	CASSTGQGAFF	TGTGCCAGTAGTACTGGACAGGGGGCTTTCTTT
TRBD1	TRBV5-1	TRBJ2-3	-	CASSLGQGAGDTQYF	TGCGCCAGCAGCTTGGGACAGGGGGCAGGAGATACGCAGTATTTT
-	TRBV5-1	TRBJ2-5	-	CASSLAPGGETQYF	TGCGCCAGCAGCTTGGCCCCGGGGGGCGAGACCCAGTACTTC
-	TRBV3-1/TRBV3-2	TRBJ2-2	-	CASSQGGGLGELFF	TGTGCCAGCAGCCAAGGAGGCGGACTGGGGGAGCTGTTTTTT
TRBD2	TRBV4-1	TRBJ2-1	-	CASSQETSGGANKFF	TGCGCCAGCAGCCAAGAAACTAGCGGGGGGGCGAATAAGTTCTTC
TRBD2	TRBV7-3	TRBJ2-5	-	CASSAGLAGAETQYF	TGTGCCAGCAGCGCGGGACTAGCGGGGGCGGAGACCCAGTACTTC
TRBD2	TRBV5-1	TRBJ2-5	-	CASSQLAGGPQETQYF	TGCGCCAGCAGCCAACTAGCGGGGGGGCCGCAAGAGACCCAGTACTTC
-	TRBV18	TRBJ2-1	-	CASSPGTGDNEQFF	TGTGCCAGCTCACCCGGGACTGGGGACAATGAGCAGTTCTTC
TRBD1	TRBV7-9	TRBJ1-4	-	CASSLEGGAYEKLFF	TGTGCCAGCAGCTTAGAAGGGGGCGCATATGAAAAACTGTTTTTT
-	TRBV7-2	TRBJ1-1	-	CASSLSPGRTEAFF	TGTGCCAGCAGCTTATCTCCAGGTAGGACTGAAGCTTTCTTT
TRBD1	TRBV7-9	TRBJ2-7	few	CASSLKGQRSYEQYF	TGTGCCAGCAGCCTGAAGGGACAGAGGTCCTACGAGCAGTACTTC
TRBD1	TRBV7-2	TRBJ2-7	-	CASSPAPTGGVYEQYF	TGTGCCAGCAGCCCAGCCCCGACAGGGGGCGTCTACGAGCAGTACTTC
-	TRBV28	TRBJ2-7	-	CASRRPDKTYEQYF	TGTGCCAGCAGGAGGCCGGACAAGACCTACGAGCAGTACTTC
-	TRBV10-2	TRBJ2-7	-	CASSSLLDMGAYEQYF	TGCGCCAGCAGCTCCCTCCTTGATATGGGGGCATACGAGCAGTACTTC
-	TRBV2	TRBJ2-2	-	CASSESVPGGELFF	TGTGCCAGCAGTGAATCGGTCCCGGGCGGGGAGCTGTTTTTT
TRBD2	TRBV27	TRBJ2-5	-	CASSFQGGAQYF	TGTGCCAGCAGCTTTCAGGGAGGGGCCCAGTACTTC
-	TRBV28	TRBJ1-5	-	CASSLQGFNQPQHF	TGTGCCAGCAGTTTACAGGGGTTTAATCAGCCCCAGCATTTT
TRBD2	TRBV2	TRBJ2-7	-	CASRLSGTSGVEQYF	TGTGCCAGCAGGCTTTCCGGGACTAGCGGGGTCGAGCAGTACTTC
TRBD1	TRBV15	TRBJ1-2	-	CATSRDLVGQQVHYGYTF	TGTGCCACCAGCAGAGATCTGGTGGGACAGCAAGTTCACTATGGCTACACCTTC
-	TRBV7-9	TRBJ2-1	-	CASSFDLGLTPRPFF	TGTGCCAGCAGCTTTGATTTGGGACTCACCCCCCGCCCGTTCTTC
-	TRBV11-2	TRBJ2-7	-	CASSRTDSLGTYEQYF	TGTGCCAGCAGCCGCACCGACTCTCTCGGTACCTACGAGCAGTACTTC
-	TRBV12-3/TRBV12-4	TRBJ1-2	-	CASSAVLRGYTF	TGTGCCAGCAGTGCGGTCCTTCGAGGCTACACCTTC
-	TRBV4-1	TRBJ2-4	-	CASSQDTTAGLAKNIQYF	TGCGCCAGCAGCCAAGATACAACGGCAGGTTTAGCCAAAAACATTCAGTACTTC
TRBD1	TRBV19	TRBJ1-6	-	CASSPQGAPGLALHF	TGTGCCAGTAGTCCACAGGGGGCCCCCGGACTGGCCCTCCACTTT
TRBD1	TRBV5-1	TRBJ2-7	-	CASSLGQGAAYEQYF	TGCGCCAGCAGCTTGGGCCAGGGGGCTGCCTACGAGCAGTACTTC
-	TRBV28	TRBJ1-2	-	CASSFDRTVRGYTF	TGTGCCAGCAGTTTCGATCGGACAGTTCGTGGCTACACCTTC
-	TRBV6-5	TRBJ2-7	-	CASSYRSAELGYEQYF	TGTGCCAGCAGTTACCGGTCGGCCGAACTAGGGTACGAGCAGTACTTC
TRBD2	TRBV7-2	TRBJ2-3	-	CASSLAGTSGSRQYF	TGTGCCAGCAGCTTAGCCGGGACTAGCGGCTCTAGGCAGTATTTT
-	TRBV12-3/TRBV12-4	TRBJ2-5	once	CASSLFRETQYF	TGTGCCAGCAGTTTATTCAGGGAGACCCAGTACTTC
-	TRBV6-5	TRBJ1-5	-	CASGQSRVSQHF	TGTGCCAGCGGACAGTCTAGAGTGTCCCAGCATTTT
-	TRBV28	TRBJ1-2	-	CASSQFTGNYGYTF	TGTGCCAGCAGTCAATTCACAGGGAACTATGGCTACACCTTC
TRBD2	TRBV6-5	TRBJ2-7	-	CASTPREGRPDEQYF	TGTGCCAGCACCCCCAGGGAGGGCCGACCGGACGAGCAGTACTTC
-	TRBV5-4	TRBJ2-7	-	CASSSQRTAYEQYF	TGTGCCAGCAGCTCCCAACGGACAGCCTACGAGCAGTACTTC
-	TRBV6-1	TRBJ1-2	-	CASSELGDYGYTF	TGTGCCAGCAGTGAATTAGGAGACTATGGCTACACCTTC
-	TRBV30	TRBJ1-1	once	CAWRPLVGRLTEAFF	TGTGCCTGGAGGCCCCTTGTGGGCCGTCTCACTGAAGCTTTCTTT
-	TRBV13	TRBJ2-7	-	CASSSDTRDYEQYF	TGTGCCAGCAGCTCGGATACTAGAGACTACGAGCAGTACTTC
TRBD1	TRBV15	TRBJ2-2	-	CATSTRDRSNTGELFF	TGTGCCACCAGCACTAGGGACAGGTCTAACACCGGGGAGCTGTTTTTT
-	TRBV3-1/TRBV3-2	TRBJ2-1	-	CASSPRQTYNEQFF	TGTGCCAGCAGCCCAAGACAGACATACAATGAGCAGTTCTTC
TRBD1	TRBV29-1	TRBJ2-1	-	CSVEDGHLGGDRVSNEQFF	TGCAGCGTTGAAGATGGGCACCTTGGTGGGGACAGGGTGAGCAATGAGCAGTTCTTC
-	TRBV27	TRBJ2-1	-	CASSPGAPVSHNEQFF	TGTGCCAGCAGCCCAGGGGCCCCCGTTTCCCATAATGAGCAGTTCTTC
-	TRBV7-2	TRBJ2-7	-	CASSLQGVIPYEQYF	TGTGCCAGCAGCTTACAAGGGGTCATCCCCTACGAGCAGTACTTC
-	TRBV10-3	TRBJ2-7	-	CAISGPRGGNSYEQYF	TGTGCCATCAGTGGCCCTAGGGGGGGGAACTCCTACGAGCAGTACTTC
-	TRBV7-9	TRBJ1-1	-	CASSLGVGKVGTEAFF	TGTGCCAGCAGCTTAGGGGTCGGGAAAGTAGGAACTGAAGCTTTCTTT
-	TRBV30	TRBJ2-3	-	CAFLDYAEGSHTQYF	TGTGCCTTCCTAGACTACGCCGAAGGATCGCATACGCAGTATTTT